The present entry profiles one TCR beta chain with its context. Vbeta (60) and Jbeta (13) primers were used in the PCR. Profiled with immunoSEQ multiplex PCR; TCRdb holds only in-frame clones, not every one. This repertoire shows some 190,000 clones, approximately 80% found once; its top ten account for around 1.4%. These data come from a study of cytomegalovirus exposure and HLA in healthy donors. The CDR3 length is 16 residues. V lost 1 base, J lost 6 bases, and 15 bases lay in between. Germline V lookup: CDR1 SGHNT, CDR2 YENEEA. The chain uses TRBV11-3 and TRBJ2-2; TRBD1 is a possible D gene (6 bases). This TCR was sampled from a girl between 10 and 17 years old in good health and CMV-seropositive. The specimen sequenced was PBMCs. The CDR3 region is CASSLGGTTSPGELFF. The CDR3 coding sequence is TGTGCCAGCAGCTTAGGTGGGACAACGAGTCCCGGGGAGCTGTTTTTT.